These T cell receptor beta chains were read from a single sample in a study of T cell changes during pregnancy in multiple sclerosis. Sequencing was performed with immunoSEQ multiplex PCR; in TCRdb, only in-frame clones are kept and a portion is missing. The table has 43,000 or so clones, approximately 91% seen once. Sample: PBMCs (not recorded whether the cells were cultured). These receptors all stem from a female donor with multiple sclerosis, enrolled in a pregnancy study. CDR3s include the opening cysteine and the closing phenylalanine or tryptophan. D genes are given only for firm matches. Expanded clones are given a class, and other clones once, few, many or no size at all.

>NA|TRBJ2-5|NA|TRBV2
TGTGCCAGCAAATCGGGGAGGCAAGAGACCCAGTACTTC
CASKSGRQETQYF
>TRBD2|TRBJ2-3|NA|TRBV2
TGTGCCAGCAGGAGGGGTGGACTAGCGGTCACAGATACGCAGTATTTT
CASRRGGLAVTDTQYF
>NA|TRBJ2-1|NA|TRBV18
TGTGCCAGCTCACCACCGAGAGCTATAGGATTGAATGAGCAGTTCTTC
CASSPPRAIGLNEQFF
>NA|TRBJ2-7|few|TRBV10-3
TGTGCCACCCAACAGGTTTCGTGGAACTACGAGCAGTACTTC
CATQQVSWNYEQYF
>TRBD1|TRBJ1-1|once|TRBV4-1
TGCGCCAGCAGCCAGAGGGGACAGGCAAACACTGAAGCTTTCTTT
CASSQRGQANTEAFF
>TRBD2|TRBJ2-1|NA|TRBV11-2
TGTGCCAGCAGCTTGGGGTCCCAAGCGGGATGGTACAATGAGCAGTTCTTC
CASSLGSQAGWYNEQFF
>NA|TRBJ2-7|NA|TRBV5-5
TGTGCCAGCAGCTTGACAGCTGGAGGCTACGAGCAGTACTTC
CASSLTAGGYEQYF
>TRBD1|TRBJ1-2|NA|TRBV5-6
TGTGCCAGCAGCTTCGACAGGGTCCTTTATGGCTACACCTTC
CASSFDRVLYGYTF
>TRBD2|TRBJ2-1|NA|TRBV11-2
TGTGCCAGCAGCTTTAGCCCTGGCGGGAGAGGTAGGTATGAGCAGTTCTTC
CASSFSPGGRGRYEQFF
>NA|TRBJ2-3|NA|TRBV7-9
TGTGCCTCAAGGCGGGGAGATACGCAGTATTTT
CASRRGDTQYF
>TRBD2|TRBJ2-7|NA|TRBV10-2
TGCGCCAGCAGTGAGTCGACTAGCGGGGTATACGAGCAGTACTTC
CASSESTSGVYEQYF
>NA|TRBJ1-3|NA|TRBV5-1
TGCGCCAGCGGCCCTGGTGAGGGCTCTGGAAACACCATATATTTT
CASGPGEGSGNTIYF
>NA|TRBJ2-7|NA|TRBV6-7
TGTGCCAGCAGTTATACAGGGCGACTAGTTTGCCACGAGCAGTACTTC
CASSYTGRLVCHEQYF
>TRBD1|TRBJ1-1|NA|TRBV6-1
TGTGCCAGCAGTGCGCTCCCGGGACAGGGAGGGACTGAAGCTTTCTTT
CASSALPGQGGTEAFF
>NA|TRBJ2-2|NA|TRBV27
TGTGCCAGCAGTCGGGATTTCCCCGGGGAGCTGTTTTTT
CASSRDFPGELFF
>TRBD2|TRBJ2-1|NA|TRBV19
TGTGCCAGTACCCCGGGACTAGCGGGAGGGAGCTCCTACAATGAGCAGTTCTTC
CASTPGLAGGSSYNEQFF
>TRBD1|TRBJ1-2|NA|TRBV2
TGTGCCAGCAGTGAATCCCCCAGGGGGAACTATGGCTACACCTTC
CASSESPRGNYGYTF
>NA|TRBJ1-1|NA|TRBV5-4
TGTGCCAGCACCCGACCCTTGGGGGAGAACACTGAAGCTTTCTTT
CASTRPLGENTEAFF
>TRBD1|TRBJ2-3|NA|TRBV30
TGTGCCTGGAGTGGGACAGGGATAGATACGCAGTATTTT
CAWSGTGIDTQYF
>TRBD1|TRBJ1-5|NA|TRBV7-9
TGTGCCAGCAGCTTATTTAGCGGGACAGTCAATCAGCCCCAGCATTTT
CASSLFSGTVNQPQHF
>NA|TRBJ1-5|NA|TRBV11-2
TGTGCCAGCAGCTCGATATTACCAGCGATTAGCAATCAGCCCCAGCATTTT
CASSSILPAISNQPQHF
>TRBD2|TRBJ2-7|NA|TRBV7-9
TGTGCCAGCAGCTCCCCCGGGACTAGCGGGAGAAAAGGGCTCGAGCAGTACTTC
CASSSPGTSGRKGLEQYF